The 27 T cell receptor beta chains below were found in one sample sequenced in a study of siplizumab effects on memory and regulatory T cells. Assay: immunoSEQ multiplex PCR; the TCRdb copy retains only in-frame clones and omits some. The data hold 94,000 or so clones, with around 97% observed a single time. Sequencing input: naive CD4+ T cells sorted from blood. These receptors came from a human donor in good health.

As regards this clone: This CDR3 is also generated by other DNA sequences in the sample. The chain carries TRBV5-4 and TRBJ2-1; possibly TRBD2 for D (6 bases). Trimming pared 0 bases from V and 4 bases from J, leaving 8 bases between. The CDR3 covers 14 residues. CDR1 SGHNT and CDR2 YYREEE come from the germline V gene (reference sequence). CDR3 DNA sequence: TGTGCCAGCAGCTTGGTGGAGGGTTACAATGAGCAGTTCTTC. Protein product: CASSLVEGYNEQFF.

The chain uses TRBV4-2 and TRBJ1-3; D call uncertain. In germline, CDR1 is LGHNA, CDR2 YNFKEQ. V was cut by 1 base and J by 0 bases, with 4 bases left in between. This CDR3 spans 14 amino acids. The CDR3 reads CASSQGPSGNTIYF. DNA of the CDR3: TGTGCCAGCAGCCAAGGCCCCTCTGGAAACACCATATATTTT.

For the CDR3, the DNA is TGTGCCAGCAGCCCGGGGACAGGGGGTAAAGAGACCCAGTACTTC. Its protein is CASSPGTGGKETQYF. V usage is TRBV28 and J usage is TRBJ2-5; 11 positions match TRBD1. This CDR3 region has 15 residues. The germline gives CDR1 MDHEN, CDR2 SYDVKM. J gave up 3 bases and V 6 bases, and 6 bases lay outside the gene matches.

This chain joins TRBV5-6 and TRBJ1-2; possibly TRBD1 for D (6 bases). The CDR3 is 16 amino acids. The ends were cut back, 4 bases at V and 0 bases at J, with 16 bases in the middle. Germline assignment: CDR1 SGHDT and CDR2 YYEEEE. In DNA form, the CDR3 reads TGTGCCAGCAGCCCGAGGTCCGGGGGCACTAACTATGGCTACACCTTC. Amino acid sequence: CASSPRSGGTNYGYTF.

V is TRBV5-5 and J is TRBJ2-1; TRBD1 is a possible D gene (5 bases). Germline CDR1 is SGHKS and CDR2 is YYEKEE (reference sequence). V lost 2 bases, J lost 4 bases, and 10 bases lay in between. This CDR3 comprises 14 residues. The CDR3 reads CASSFTDTYNEQFF. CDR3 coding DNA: TGTGCCAGCAGCTTTACGGACACTTACAATGAGCAGTTCTTC.

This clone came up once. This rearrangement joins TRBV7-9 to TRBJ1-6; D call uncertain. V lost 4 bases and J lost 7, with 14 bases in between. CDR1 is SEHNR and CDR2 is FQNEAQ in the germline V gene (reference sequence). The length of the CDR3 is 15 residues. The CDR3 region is CASSSWTDDNSPLHF. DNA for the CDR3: TGTGCCAGCAGCTCCTGGACTGATGACAATTCACCCCTCCACTTT. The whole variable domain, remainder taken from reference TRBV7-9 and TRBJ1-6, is DTGVSQNPRHKITKRGQNVTFRCDPISEHNRLYWYRQTLGQGPEFLTYFQNEAQLEKSRLLSDRFSAERPKGSFSTLEIQRTEQGDSAMYLCASSSWTDDNSPLHFGNGTRLTVT.

The CDR3 is CASSVGSGTTGELFF. In DNA form, the CDR3 reads TGTGCCAGCAGCGTAGGGAGCGGGACCACCGGGGAGCTGTTTTTT. The chain uses TRBV9 and TRBJ2-2; TRBD2 aligns across 7 bases. CDR3 length equals 15 residues. The germline V gene encodes CDR1 SGDLS and CDR2 YYNGEE. The J segment lost 4 bases and the V segment lost 0 bases, leaving 3 bases of the junction unmatched.

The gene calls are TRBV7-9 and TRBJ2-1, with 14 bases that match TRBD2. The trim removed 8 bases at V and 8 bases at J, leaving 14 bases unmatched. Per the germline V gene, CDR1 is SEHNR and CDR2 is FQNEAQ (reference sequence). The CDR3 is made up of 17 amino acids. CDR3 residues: CASLKRGLAGDIYEQFF. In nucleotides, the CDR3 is TGTGCCAGCTTAAAACGGGGACTAGCGGGGGATATCTATGAGCAGTTCTTC.

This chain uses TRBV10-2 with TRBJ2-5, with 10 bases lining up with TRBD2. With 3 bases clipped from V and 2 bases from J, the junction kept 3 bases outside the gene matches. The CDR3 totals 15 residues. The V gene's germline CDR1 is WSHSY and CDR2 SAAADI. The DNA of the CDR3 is TGCGCCAGCAGTGATATTAGCGGGGGGCAAGAGACCCAGTACTTC. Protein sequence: CASSDISGGQETQYF.

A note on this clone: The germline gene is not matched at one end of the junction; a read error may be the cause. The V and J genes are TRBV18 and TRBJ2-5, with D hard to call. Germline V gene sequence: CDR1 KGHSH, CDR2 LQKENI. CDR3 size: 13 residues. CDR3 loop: CASSSPVRETQYF. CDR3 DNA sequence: TGTGCCAGCTCATCACCCGTGAGAGAGACCCAGTACTTC.

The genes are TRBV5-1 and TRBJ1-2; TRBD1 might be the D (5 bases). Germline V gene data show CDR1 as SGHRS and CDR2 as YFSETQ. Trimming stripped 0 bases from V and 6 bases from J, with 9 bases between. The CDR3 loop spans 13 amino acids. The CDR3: CASSLGGEDGYTF. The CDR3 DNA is TGCGCCAGCAGCTTGGGAGGGGAGGATGGCTACACCTTC.

The CDR3 loop is CASSLKQGLGLSETQYF. The CDR3 DNA follows: TGTGCCAGCAGCTTAAAACAGGGGCTGGGGTTGTCGGAGACCCAGTACTTC. The chain carries TRBV5-4 and TRBJ2-5, with 7 nucleotides matching TRBD1. The CDR3 consists of 17 residues. CDR1 and CDR2 from the germline V gene are SGHNT and YYREEE (reference sequence). The junction had 15 bases not matched to a gene; V was cut back by 2 bases and J by 5 bases.

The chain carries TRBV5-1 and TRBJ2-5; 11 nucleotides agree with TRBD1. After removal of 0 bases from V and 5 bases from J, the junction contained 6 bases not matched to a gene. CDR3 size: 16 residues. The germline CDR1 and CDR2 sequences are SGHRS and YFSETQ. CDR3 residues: CASSLEGTGGPETQYF. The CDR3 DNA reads TGCGCCAGCAGCTTGGAAGGGACAGGGGGGCCGGAGACCCAGTACTTC.

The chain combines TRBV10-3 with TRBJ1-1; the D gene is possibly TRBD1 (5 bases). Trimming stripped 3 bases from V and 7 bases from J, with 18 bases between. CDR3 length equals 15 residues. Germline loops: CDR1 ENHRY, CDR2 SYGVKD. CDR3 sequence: CAISDRWGRFLEAFF. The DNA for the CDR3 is TGTGCCATCAGTGATAGGTGGGGGAGGTTCCTTGAAGCTTTCTTT.

CDR3 amino acids: CATQTELVGADTQYF. CDR3 coding DNA: TGTGCCACCCAGACGGAACTAGTTGGCGCAGATACGCAGTATTTT. The chain joins TRBV6-5 to TRBJ2-3; TRBD2 might be the D (5 bases). Germline V gene data show CDR1 as MNHEY and CDR2 as SVGAGI. V shed 10 bases and J shed 4 bases, with 21 bases lying between them. The CDR3 sequence is 15 residues long.

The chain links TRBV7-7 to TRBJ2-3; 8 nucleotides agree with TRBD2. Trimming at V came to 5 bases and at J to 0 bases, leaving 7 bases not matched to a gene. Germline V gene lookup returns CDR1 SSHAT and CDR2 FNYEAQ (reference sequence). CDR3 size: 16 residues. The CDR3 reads CASSKISGGSTDTQYF. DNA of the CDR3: TGTGCCAGCAGCAAAATCAGCGGGGGTAGCACAGATACGCAGTATTTT.

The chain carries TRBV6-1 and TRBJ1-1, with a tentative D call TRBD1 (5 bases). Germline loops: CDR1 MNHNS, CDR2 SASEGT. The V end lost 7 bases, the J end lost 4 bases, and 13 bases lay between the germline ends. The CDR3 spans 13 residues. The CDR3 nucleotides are TGTGCCAGCACTCTGTCGGGGGGCACTGAAGCTTTCTTT. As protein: CASTLSGGTEAFF.

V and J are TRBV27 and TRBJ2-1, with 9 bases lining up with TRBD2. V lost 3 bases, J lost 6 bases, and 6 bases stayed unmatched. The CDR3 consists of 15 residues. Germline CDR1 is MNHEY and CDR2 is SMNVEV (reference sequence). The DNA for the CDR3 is TGTGCCAGCAGTTTTGGCGGGGGGGCCATCAATGAGCAGTTCTTC. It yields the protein CASSFGGGAINEQFF.

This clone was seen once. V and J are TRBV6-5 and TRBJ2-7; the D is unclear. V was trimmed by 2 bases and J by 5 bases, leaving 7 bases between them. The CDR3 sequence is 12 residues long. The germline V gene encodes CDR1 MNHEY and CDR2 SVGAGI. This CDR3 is CASSYPSDEQYF. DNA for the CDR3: TGTGCCAGCAGTTACCCGAGCGACGAGCAGTACTTC.

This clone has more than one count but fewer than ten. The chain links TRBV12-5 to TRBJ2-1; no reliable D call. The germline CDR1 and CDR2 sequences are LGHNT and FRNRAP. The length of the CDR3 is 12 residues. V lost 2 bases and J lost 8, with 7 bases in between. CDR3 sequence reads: CASGLISDEQFF. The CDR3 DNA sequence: TGTGCTAGTGGTTTGATTAGTGATGAGCAGTTCTTC. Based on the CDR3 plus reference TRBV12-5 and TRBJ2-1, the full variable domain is DARVTQTPRHKVTEMGQEVTMRCQPILGHNTVFWYRQTMMQGLELLAYFRNRAPLDDSGMPKDRFSAEMPDATLATLKIQPSEPRDSAVYFCASGLISDEQFFGPGTRLTVL.

The CDR3 loop is CASSLHPFISGANVLTF. The CDR3 region has the DNA TGTGCCAGCAGCCTCCACCCATTCATCTCTGGGGCCAACGTCCTGACTTTC. The chain employs TRBV9 and TRBJ2-6; the D is unclear. Germline lookup yields CDR1 SGDLS and CDR2 YYNGEE. Trimming removed 4 bases from V and 0 bases from J, with 14 bases in between. CDR3 length equals 17 residues.

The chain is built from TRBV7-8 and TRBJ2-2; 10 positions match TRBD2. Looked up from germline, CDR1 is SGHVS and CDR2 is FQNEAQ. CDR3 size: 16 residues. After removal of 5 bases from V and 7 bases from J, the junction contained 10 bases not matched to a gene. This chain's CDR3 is CASSTQRGGGFGELFF. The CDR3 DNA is TGTGCCAGCAGCACCCAGCGGGGGGGCGGTTTCGGGGAGCTGTTTTTT.

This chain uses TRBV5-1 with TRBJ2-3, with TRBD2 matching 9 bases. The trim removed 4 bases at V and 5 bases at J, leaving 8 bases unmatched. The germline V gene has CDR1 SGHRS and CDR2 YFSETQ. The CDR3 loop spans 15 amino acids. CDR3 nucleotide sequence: TGCGCCAGCAGCATGGGACTAGCAGTGAAAGATACGCAGTATTTT. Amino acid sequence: CASSMGLAVKDTQYF.

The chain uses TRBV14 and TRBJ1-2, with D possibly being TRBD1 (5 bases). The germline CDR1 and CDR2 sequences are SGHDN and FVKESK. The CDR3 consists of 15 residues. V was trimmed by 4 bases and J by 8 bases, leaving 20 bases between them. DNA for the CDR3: TGTGCCAGCAGCCCCAGATTGGGACCTCTAGGGGGCTACACCTTC. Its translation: CASSPRLGPLGGYTF.

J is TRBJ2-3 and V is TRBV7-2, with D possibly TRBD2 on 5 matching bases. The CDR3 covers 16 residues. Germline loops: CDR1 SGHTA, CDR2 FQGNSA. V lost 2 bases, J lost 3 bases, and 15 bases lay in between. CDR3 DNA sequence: TGTGCCAGCAGCTTACAGCAACTAGATATAACAGATACGCAGTATTTT. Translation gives CASSLQQLDITDTQYF. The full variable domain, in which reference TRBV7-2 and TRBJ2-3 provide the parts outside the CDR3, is GAGVSQSPSNKVTEKGKDVELRCDPISGHTALYWYRQSLGQGLEFLIYFQGNSAPDKSGLPSDRFSAERTGGSVSTLTIQRTQQEDSAVYLCASSLQQLDITDTQYFGPGTRLTVL.

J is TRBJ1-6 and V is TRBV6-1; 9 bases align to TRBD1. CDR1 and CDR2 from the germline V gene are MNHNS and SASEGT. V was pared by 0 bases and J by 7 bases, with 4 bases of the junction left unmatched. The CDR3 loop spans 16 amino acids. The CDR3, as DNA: TGTGCCAGCAGTGAAGCCGGGACAGGGCGAAATTCACCCCTCCACTTT. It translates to CASSEAGTGRNSPLHF.

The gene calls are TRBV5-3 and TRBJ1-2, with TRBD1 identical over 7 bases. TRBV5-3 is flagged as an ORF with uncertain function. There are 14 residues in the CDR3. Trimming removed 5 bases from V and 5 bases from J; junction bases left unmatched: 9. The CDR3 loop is CARRPTGEEYGYTF. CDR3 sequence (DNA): TGTGCCAGAAGACCAACAGGGGAGGAATATGGCTACACCTTC.